This is a list of T cell receptor beta chains from one sample in a study of early T cells in non-severe SARS-CoV-2 infection. TCRdb itself ran the 5' RACE reads through MiXCR, one entry per CDR3 protein. The repertoire holds around 40,000 distinct CDR3 sequences, 5.9% seen once, with approximately 5% in the top ten. The sequenced sample was whole blood. Receptors were obtained from an adult who was a healthcare worker with PCR-confirmed SARS-CoV-2 infection or an uninfected control (not recorded which). Each CDR3 is given with its conserved first and last residue. D genes are given only for firm matches. The size entry is marked missing in some rows and otherwise reads once, few, many or a size class.

d_gene	v_gene	abundance	j_gene	CDR3nt	CDR3aa
NA	TRBV11-2	many	TRBJ2-7	TGTGCCAGCAGCTTAGGATTTCGGGCTAACTACGAGCAGTACTTC	CASSLGFRANYEQYF
NA	TRBV6-5	few	TRBJ1-5	TGTGCCAGCAGTTACAGGGGCAATCAGCCCCAGCATTTT	CASSYRGNQPQHF
NA	TRBV30	many	TRBJ2-7	TGTGCCTCAACGACCGGGAGCTCCTACGAGCAGTACTTC	CASTTGSSYEQYF
NA	TRBV29-1	NA	TRBJ1-1	TGCAGCGTTGAAGGGGTTGGGAACACTGAAGCTTTCTTT	CSVEGVGNTEAFF
NA	TRBV7-9	few	TRBJ2-7	TGTGCCAGCAGTTATAGTTGGGGCGAGCAGTACTTC	CASSYSWGEQYF
NA	TRBV6-5	many	TRBJ2-6	TGTGCCAGCAGCCGTAAACGACCCGGCTCTGGGGCCAACGTCCTGACTTTC	CASSRKRPGSGANVLTF
NA	TRBV20-1	many	TRBJ1-4	TGCAGTGCCCCGGACGGCGGAGGCGAAAAACTGTTTTTT	CSAPDGGGEKLFF
TRBD1	TRBV20-1	many	TRBJ2-7	TGCAGTGCTAACACCGGGACAGGGAGTTACGAGCAGTACTTC	CSANTGTGSYEQYF
TRBD1	TRBV6-1	NA	TRBJ2-5	TGTGCCAGCAGGACAGGGCGGGAGACCCAGTACTTC	CASRTGRETQYF
NA	TRBV6-2/TRBV6-3	many	TRBJ2-7	TGTGCCAGCGTCGACGGCTCCTACGAGCAGTACTTC	CASVDGSYEQYF
NA	TRBV25-1	many	TRBJ1-4	TGTGCCAGCAGTGAACAGGGAAATAATGAAAAACTGTTTTTT	CASSEQGNNEKLFF
NA	TRBV7-8	many	TRBJ1-5	TGTGCCAGCAGCTTTGGCCAGGCGGGGTTTCAGCCCCAGCATTTT	CASSFGQAGFQPQHF
NA	TRBV9	many	TRBJ1-1	TGTGCCAGCAGCGTAGCTACTGACGGGACGGGGAACACTGAAGCTTTCTTT	CASSVATDGTGNTEAFF
NA	TRBV20-1	NA	TRBJ2-1	TGCAGTGCGACCTGGGGGTCTAGGCTGAACGAGCAGTTCTTC	CSATWGSRLNEQFF
TRBD1	TRBV27	NA	TRBJ1-5	TGTGCCAGCAGTCCTGGGACAGCCTATCAGCCCCAGCATTTT	CASSPGTAYQPQHF
NA	TRBV18	many	TRBJ2-7	TGTGCCAGCTCCCCTATGCAGGACCGCTCCTACGAGCAGTACTTC	CASSPMQDRSYEQYF
TRBD1	TRBV28	many	TRBJ2-7	TGTGCCAGCAAACCTCGGGACAGGGGCCCCGAGCAGTACTTC	CASKPRDRGPEQYF
NA	TRBV28	many	TRBJ2-7	TGTGCCAGCACCGACTCGCGCTACGAGCAGTACTTC	CASTDSRYEQYF
TRBD1	TRBV6-6	many	TRBJ1-2	TGTGCCAGCATTATGCTTCTACAGGGGGGCTACACCTTC	CASIMLLQGGYTF
NA	TRBV20-1	many	TRBJ1-5	TGCAGTGCTAGAAGGGAGAGGGGGATTTGGCAGCCCCAGCATTTT	CSARRERGIWQPQHF